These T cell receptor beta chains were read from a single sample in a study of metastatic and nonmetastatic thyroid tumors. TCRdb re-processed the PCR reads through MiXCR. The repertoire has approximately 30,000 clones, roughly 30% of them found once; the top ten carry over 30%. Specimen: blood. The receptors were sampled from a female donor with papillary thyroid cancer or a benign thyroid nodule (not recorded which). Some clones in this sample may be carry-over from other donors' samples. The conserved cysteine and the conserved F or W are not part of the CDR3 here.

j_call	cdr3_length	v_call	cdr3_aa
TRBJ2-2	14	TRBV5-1	ASSLQGQENTGELF
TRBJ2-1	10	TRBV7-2	ASSRLSNEQL
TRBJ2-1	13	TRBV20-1	SARKSAGAGNEQF
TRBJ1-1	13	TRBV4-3	ASSQDGGGNTEAF
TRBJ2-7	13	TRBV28	ASSWRGQGAYEQY
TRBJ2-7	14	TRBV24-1	ATSDPDLRGIYRQY
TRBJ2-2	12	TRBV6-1	ASSRGADTGELF
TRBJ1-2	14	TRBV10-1	ASSPDRGITNYGYT
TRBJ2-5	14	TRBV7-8	ASSNLALAGGETQY
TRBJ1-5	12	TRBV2	ASSDRGQNQPQH
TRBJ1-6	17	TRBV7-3	ASSLSGPGQGLMGSPLH
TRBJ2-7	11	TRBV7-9	ASSHPTLNEQY
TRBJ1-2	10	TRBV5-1	ASSLDGKGYT
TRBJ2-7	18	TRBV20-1	SAERPLLPDVQGLSYEQY
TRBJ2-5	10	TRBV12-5	ASVILGETQY